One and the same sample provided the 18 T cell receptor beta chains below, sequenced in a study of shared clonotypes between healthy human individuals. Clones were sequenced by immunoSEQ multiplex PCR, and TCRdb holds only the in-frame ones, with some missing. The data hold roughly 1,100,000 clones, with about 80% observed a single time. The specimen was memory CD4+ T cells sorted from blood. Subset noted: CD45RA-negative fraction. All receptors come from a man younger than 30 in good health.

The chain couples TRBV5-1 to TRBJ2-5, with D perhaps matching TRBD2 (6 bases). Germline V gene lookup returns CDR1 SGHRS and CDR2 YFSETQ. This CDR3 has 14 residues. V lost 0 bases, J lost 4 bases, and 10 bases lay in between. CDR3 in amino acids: CASSLALAPETQYF. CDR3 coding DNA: TGCGCCAGCAGCTTGGCACTAGCCCCAGAGACCCAGTACTTC. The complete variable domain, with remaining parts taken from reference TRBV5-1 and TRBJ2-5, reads KAGVTQTPRYLIKTRGQQVTLSCSPISGHRSVSWYQQTPGQGLQFLFEYFSETQRNKGNFPGRFSGRQFSNSRSEMNVSTLELGDSALYLCASSLALAPETQYFGPGTRLLVL.

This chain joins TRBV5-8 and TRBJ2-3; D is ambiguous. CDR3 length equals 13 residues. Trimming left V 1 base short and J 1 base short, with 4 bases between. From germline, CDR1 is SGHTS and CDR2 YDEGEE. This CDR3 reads CASSLSGTDTQYF. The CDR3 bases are TGTGCCAGCAGCTTGAGTGGCACAGATACGCAGTATTTT.

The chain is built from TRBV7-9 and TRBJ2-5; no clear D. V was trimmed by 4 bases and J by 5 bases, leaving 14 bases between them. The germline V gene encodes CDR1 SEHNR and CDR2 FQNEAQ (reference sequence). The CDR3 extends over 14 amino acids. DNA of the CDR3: TGTGCCAGCAGCTCTGTTCCGGACCGGGAGACCCAGTACTTC. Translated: CASSSVPDRETQYF.

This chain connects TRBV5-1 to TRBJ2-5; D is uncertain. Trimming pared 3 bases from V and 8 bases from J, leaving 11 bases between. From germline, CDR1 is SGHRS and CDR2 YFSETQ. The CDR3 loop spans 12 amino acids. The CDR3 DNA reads TGCGCCAGCAGCTCTCCCCTGGGAACCCAGTACTTC. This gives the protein CASSSPLGTQYF.

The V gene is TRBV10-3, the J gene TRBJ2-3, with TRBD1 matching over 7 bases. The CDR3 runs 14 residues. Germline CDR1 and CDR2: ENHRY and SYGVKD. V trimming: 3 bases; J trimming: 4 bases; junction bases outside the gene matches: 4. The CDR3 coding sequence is TGTGCCATCAGTGACAGTCAGGGGGCAGATACGCAGTATTTT. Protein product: CAISDSQGADTQYF.

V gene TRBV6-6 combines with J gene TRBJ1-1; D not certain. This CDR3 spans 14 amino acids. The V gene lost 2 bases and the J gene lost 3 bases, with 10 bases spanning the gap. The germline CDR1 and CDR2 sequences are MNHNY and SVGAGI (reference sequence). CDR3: CASSYPPPDTEAFF. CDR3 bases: TGTGCCAGCAGTTACCCCCCCCCGGACACTGAAGCTTTCTTT.

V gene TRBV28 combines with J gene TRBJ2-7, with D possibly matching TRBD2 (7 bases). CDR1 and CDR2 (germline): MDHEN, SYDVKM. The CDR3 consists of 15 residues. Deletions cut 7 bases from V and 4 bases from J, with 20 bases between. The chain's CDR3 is CASTPPMGGGYEQYF. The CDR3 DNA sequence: TGTGCCAGCACCCCGCCGATGGGAGGGGGATACGAGCAGTACTTC. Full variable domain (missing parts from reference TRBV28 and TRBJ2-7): DVKVTQSSRYLVKRTGEKVFLECVQDMDHENMFWYRQDPGLGLRLIYFSYDVKMKEKGDIPEGYSVSREKKERFSLILESASTNQTSMYLCASTPPMGGGYEQYFGPGTRLTVT.

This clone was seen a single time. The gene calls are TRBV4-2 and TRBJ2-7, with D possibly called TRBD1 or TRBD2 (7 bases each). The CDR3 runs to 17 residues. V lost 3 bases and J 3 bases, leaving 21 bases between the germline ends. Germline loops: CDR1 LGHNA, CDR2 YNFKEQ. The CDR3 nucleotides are TGTGCCAGCAGCCAGGGACTAACCGGGACAGTCTTCTACGAGCAGTACTTC. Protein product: CASSQGLTGTVFYEQYF.

The CDR3 sequence: CASSIEGQSYEQYF. CDR3 bases: TGTGCCAGTAGTATAGAAGGACAGTCGTACGAGCAGTACTTC. The V call is TRBV19, the J call TRBJ2-7, with a tentative D call TRBD1 (6 bases). The germline V gene has CDR1 LNHDA and CDR2 SQIVND (reference sequence). Trimming took 0 bases from V and 4 from J, leaving 10 bases between them. The CDR3 spans 14 residues.

The CDR3 DNA is TGTGCCAGCAGCTTAGGCCGGGCAGGGTACTATGGCTACACCTTC. Translated, it gives CASSLGRAGYYGYTF. The V and J genes are TRBV7-2 and TRBJ1-2; D possibly corresponds to TRBD1 (5 bases). The V gene lost 1 base and the J gene lost 3 bases, with 12 bases spanning the gap. CDR1 is SGHTA and CDR2 is FQGNSA in the germline V gene. This CDR3 has 15 amino acids.

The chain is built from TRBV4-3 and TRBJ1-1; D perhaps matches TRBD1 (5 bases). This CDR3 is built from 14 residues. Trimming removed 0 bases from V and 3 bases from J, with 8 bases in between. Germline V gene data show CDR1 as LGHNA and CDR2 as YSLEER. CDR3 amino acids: CASSQEIGDTEAFF. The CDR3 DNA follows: TGCGCCAGCAGCCAAGAAATAGGGGACACTGAAGCTTTCTTT.

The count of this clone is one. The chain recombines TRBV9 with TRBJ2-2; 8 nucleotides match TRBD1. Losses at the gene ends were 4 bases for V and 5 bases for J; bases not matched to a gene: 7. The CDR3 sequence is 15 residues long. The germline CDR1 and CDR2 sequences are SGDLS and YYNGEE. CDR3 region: CASSLRTGKTGELFF. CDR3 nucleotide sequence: TGTGCCAGCAGCCTACGGACAGGGAAGACCGGGGAGCTGTTTTTT.

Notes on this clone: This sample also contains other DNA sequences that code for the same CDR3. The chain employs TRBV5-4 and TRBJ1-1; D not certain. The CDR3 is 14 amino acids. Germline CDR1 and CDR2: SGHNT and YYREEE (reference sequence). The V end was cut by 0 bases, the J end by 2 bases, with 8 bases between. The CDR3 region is CASSLGWGNTEAFF. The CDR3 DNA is TGTGCCAGCAGCTTGGGGTGGGGAAACACTGAAGCTTTCTTT.

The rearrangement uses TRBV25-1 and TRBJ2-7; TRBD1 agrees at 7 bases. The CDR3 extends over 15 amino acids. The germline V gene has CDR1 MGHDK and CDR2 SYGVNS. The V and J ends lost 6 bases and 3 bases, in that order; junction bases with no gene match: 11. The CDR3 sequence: CASRTRQGYGYEQYF. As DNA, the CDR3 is TGTGCCAGCAGAACTCGACAGGGCTACGGCTACGAGCAGTACTTC.

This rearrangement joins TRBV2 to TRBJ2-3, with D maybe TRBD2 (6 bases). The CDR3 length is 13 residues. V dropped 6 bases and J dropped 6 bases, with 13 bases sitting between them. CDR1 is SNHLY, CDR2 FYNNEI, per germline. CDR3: CASSRDGGDTQYF. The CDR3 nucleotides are TGTGCCAGCAGCCGGGACGGAGGGGATACGCAGTATTTT.

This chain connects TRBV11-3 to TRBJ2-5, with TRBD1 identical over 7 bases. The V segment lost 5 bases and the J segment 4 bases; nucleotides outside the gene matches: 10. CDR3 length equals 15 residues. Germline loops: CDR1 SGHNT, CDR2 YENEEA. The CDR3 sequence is CASSRSTGVGETQYF. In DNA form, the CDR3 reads TGTGCCAGCAGCCGGAGCACAGGGGTTGGAGAGACCCAGTACTTC.

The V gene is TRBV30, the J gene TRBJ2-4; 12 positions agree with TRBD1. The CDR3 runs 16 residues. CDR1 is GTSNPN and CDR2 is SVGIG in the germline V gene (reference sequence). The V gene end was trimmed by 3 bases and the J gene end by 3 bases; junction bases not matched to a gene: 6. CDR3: CAWSAGTGGNKNIQYF. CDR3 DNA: TGTGCCTGGAGCGCAGGGACAGGGGGCAACAAAAACATTCAGTACTTC.

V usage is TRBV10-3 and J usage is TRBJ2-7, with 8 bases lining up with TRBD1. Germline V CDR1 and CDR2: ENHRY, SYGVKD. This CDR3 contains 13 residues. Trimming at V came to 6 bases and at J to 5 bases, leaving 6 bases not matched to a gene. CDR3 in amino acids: CAIRDRAHDEQYF. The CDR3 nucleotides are TGTGCCATCAGGGACAGGGCCCATGACGAGCAGTACTTC.